One T cell receptor beta chain is described in this entry. This sample is drawn from a study of shared clonotypes between healthy human individuals. TCRdb keeps only in-frame clones here, not all; method: immunoSEQ multiplex PCR. The table includes about 1.1 million clones, 60% to 85% detected once. CDR3 size: 15 residues. From germline, CDR1 is SEHNR and CDR2 FQNEAQ (reference sequence). Trimming cost V 1 base and J 5 bases, with 14 bases left between them. Sequencing was carried out using memory CD4+ T cells from PBMCs. Subset here: CD45RA-negative fraction. V is TRBV7-9 and J is TRBJ2-5; either TRBD1 or TRBD2 may supply D (6 bases each). This receptor was obtained from a man aged 18 to 30 in good health. Some clones in this sample may be carry-over from other donors' samples. The CDR3 DNA follows: TGTGCCAGCAGCTTAGGTACAGGGAGGCGGGAGACCCAGTACTTC. Translating it yields CASSLGTGRRETQYF.